Listed here are 5 T cell receptor beta chains from one sample, sequenced in a study of blood T cell repertoires in COVID-19. Generated by immunoSEQ multiplex PCR, the TCRdb table keeps only in-frame clones and is missing some. The sample lists 150,000 to 200,000 clones; roughly 88% were seen once. The source material was peripheral blood. These TCRs come from a woman aged 40 to 50 with COVID-19, enrolled during active disease.

The chain carries TRBV11-2 and TRBJ2-6; 7 bases match TRBD1. Germline-derived CDR1 and CDR2 are SGHAT and FQNNGV. V shed 5 bases and J 0 bases; nucleotides not matched to a gene: 7. The CDR3 has 17 residues. The CDR3 coding sequence is TGTGCCAGCAGCACAAACAGGGGATACTCTGGGGCCAACGTCCTGACTTTC. Its translation: CASSTNRGYSGANVLTF.

This clone appeared a few times. The CDR3 coding sequence is TGTGCCAGTAAGGCCGGACAGTCAAGCCATGGGGCTTTCTTT. Amino acid sequence: CASKAGQSSHGAFF. The chain joins TRBV19 to TRBJ1-1; TRBD1 might be the D (6 bases). V shed 7 bases and J shed 11 bases, with 23 bases lying between them. This CDR3 has 14 amino acids. Germline V gene lookup returns CDR1 LNHDA and CDR2 SQIVND (reference sequence).

The J gene is TRBJ2-7, the V gene TRBV12-3 or TRBV12-4, with D possibly TRBD2 on 5 matching bases. The CDR3 sequence is 12 residues long. Trimming stripped 6 bases from V and 2 bases from J, with 8 bases between. This chain's CDR3 is CASRRAAYEQYF. In DNA form, the CDR3 reads TGTGCCAGCAGGCGGGCGGCCTACGAGCAGTACTTC.

The chain has TRBV4-1 and TRBJ2-7, with TRBD2 matching 11 bases. The germline gives CDR1 MGHRA, CDR2 YSYEKL. This CDR3 region has 16 residues. V dropped 3 bases and J dropped 2; count of bases not matched to a gene: 6. The chain's CDR3 is CASSHLTSGGPYEQYF. The CDR3 nucleotides read TGCGCCAGCAGCCATCTCACTAGCGGGGGTCCCTACGAGCAGTACTTC.

This chain connects TRBV28 to TRBJ2-7; D perhaps matches TRBD1 (5 bases). Germline CDR1 reads MDHEN; CDR2 reads SYDVKM. This CDR3 spans 15 amino acids. V lost 5 bases and J 3 bases, leaving 17 bases between the germline ends. For the CDR3, the DNA is TGTGCCAGCAGTCGCCCTACGGACATGATCTACGAGCAGTACTTC. Its protein is CASSRPTDMIYEQYF.